This T cell receptor beta chain is from a study of beta chain features in type 1 diabetes. General study results and limits: Shortening of TCRB CDR3s, moderate but significant, appeared in all four CD4+ subsets of Type 1 diabetes patients. Cells with high TCR expression could be over-represented by cDNA sequencing.

Sorting of CD4+ naive, central memory, regulatory and stem cell-like memory cells was performed via CD45RO/CCR7/CD25/CD127/CD95/CD27. A note on this clone: Its target is not known.

The isolated RNA, all of it, was reverse transcribed, so expressed TCRB transcripts were what got sequenced. Data came from immunoSEQ multiplex PCR; TCRdb stores just in-frame clones and leaves some out. The data hold about 220,000 clones, with around 9.9% observed a single time. The sequenced sample consisted of central memory CD4+ T cells from blood. The TCR originated in a man aged 18 to 29 in good health.

The CDR3 DNA reads as TGCGCCAGCAGCCTGGGAGAAAGGAGGGAGACCCAGTACTTC. Protein sequence: CASSLGERRETQYF. The chain uses TRBV4-1 and TRBJ2-5; TRBD2 might be the D (5 bases). The V end lost 4 bases, the J end lost 5 bases, and 14 bases lay between the germline ends. CDR1 is MGHRA and CDR2 is YSYEKL in the germline V gene. The CDR3 runs to 14 residues.